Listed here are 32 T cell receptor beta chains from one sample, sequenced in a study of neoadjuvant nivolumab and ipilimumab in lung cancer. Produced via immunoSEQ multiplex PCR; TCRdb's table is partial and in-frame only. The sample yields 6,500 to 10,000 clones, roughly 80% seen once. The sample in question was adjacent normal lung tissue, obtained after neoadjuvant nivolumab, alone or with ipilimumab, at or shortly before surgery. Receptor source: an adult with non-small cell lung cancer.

In DNA form, the CDR3 reads TGTGCCAGCAGCTTACCGGGACAGGGGGTAAATGGCTACACCTTC. Residues: CASSLPGQGVNGYTF. The rearrangement uses TRBV27 and TRBJ1-2; 11 bases are shared with TRBD1. J gave up 6 bases and V 6 bases, and 9 bases lay outside the gene matches. The CDR3 sequence is 15 residues long. Germline V gene lookup returns CDR1 MNHEY and CDR2 SMNVEV (reference sequence).

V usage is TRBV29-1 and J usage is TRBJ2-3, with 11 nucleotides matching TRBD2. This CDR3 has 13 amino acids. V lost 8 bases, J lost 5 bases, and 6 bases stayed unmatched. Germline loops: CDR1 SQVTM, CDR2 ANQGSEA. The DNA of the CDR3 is TGCAGCTTACTAGCGGGGGCTGGAGATACGCAGTATTTT. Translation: CSLLAGAGDTQYF.

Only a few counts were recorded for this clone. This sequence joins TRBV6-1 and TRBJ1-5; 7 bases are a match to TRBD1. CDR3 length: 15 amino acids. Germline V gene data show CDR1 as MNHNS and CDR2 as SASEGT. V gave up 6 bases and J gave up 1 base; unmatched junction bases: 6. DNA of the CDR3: TGTGCCAGCAGGACGACAGGGTTCAGCAATCAGCCCCAGCATTTT. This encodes CASRTTGFSNQPQHF.

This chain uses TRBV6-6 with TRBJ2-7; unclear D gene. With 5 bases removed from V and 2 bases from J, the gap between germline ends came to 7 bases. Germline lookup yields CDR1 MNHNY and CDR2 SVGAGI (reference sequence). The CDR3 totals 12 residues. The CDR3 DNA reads TGTGCCAGCAGTGACGTAACCTACGAGCAGTACTTC. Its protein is CASSDVTYEQYF.

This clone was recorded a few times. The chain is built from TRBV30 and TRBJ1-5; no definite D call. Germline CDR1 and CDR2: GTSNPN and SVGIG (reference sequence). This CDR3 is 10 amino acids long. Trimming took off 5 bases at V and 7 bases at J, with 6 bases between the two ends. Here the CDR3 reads CAWYGQPQHF. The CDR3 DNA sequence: TGTGCCTGGTACGGGCAGCCCCAGCATTTT.

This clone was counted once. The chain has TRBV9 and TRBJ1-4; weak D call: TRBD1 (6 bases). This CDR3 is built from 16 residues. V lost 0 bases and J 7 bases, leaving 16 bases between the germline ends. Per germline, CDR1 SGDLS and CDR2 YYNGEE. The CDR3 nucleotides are TGTGCCAGCAGCGTAGATCGGGGGCATAAGAGTGAAAAACTGTTTTTT. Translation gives CASSVDRGHKSEKLFF. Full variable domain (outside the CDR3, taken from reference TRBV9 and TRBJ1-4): DSGVTQTPKHLITATGQRVTLRCSPRSGDLSVYWYQQSLDQGLQFLIQYYNGEERAKGNILERFSAQQFPDLHSELNLSSLELGDSALYFCASSVDRGHKSEKLFFGSGTQLSVL.

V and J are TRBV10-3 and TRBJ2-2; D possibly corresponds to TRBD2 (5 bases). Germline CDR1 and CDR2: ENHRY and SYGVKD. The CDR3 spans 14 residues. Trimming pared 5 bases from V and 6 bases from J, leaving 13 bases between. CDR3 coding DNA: TGTGCCATCAGTTTTCAACTAGTATCCGGGGAGCTGTTTTTT. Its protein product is CAISFQLVSGELFF.

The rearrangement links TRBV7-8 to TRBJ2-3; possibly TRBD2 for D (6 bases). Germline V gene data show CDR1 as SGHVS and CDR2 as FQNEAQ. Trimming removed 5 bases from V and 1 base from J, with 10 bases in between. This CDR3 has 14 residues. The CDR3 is CASSPREGTDTQYF. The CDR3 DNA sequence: TGTGCCAGCAGCCCCAGGGAGGGCACAGATACGCAGTATTTT.

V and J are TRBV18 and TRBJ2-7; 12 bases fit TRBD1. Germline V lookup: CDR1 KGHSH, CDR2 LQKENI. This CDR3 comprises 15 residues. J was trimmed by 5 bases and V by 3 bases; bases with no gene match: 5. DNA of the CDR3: TGTGCCAGCTCACCGGGGGACAGGGGGCGCCACGAGCAGTACTTC. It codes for CASSPGDRGRHEQYF.

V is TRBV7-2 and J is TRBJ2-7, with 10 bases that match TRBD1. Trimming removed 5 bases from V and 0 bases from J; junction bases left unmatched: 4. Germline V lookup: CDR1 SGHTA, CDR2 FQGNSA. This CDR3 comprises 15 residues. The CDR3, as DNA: TGTGCCAGCAGCATGGGACAGGGGAGCTCCTACGAGCAGTACTTC. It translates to CASSMGQGSSYEQYF.

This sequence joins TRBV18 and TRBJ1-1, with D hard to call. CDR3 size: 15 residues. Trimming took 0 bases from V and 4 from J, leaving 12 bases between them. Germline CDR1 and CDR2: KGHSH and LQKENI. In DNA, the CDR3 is TGTGCCAGCTCACCACCGTCAAGGGTGAGCACTGAAGCTTTCTTT. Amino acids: CASSPPSRVSTEAFF.

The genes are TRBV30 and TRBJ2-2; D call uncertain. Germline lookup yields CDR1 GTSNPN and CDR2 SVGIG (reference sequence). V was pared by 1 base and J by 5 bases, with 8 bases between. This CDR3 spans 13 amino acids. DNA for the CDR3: TGTGCCTGGAGTGGTGGGGTGACCGGGGAGCTGTTTTTT. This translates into CAWSGGVTGELFF.

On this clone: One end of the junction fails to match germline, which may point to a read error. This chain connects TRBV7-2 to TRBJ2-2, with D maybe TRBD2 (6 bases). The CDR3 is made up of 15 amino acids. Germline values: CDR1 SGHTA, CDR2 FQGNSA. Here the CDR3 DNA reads TGTGCCAGCAGCTCCACGACGGCTAGTACCGGGGGGCTGTTTTTT. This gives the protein CASSSTTASTGGLFF.

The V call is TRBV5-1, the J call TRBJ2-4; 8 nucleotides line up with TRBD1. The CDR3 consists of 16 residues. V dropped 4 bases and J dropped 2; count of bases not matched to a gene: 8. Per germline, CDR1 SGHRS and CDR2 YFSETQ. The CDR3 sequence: CASSAGGSSTKNIQYF. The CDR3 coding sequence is TGCGCCAGCAGCGCAGGGGGCTCGTCGACCAAAAACATTCAGTACTTC.

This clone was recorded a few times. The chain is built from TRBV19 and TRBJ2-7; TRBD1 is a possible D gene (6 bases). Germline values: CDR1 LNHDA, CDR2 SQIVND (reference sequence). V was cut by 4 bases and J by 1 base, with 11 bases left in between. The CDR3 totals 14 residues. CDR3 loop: CASSSTGNSYEQYF. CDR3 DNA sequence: TGTGCCAGTAGTAGCACAGGGAATTCCTACGAGCAGTACTTC.

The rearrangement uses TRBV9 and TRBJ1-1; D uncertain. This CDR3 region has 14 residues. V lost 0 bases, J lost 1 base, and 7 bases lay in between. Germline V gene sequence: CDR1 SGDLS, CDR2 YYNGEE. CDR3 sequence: CASSVVDKNTEAFF. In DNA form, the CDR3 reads TGTGCCAGCAGCGTAGTCGATAAGAACACTGAAGCTTTCTTT.

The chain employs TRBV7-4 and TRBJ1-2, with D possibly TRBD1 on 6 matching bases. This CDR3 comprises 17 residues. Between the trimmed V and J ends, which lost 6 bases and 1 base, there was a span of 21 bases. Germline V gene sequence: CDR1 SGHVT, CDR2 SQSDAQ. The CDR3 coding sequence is TGTGCCAGCAGTCAAAGGGTCGGGACACCTCTTAACTATGGCTACACCTTC. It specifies CASSQRVGTPLNYGYTF.

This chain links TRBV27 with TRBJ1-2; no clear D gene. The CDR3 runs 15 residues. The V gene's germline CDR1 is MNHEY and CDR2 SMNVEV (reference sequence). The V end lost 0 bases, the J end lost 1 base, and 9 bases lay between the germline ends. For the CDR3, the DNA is TGTGCCAGCAGTTTATCGAGTCTTTTTAACTATGGCTACACCTTC. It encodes CASSLSSLFNYGYTF.

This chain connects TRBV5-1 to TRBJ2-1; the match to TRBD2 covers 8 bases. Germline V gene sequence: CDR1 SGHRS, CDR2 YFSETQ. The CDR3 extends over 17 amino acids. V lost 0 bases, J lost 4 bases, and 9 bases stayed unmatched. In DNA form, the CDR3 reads TGCGCCAGCAGCTTGGAGACGGCGGGGGGAAGGTACAATGAGCAGTTCTTC. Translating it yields CASSLETAGGRYNEQFF.

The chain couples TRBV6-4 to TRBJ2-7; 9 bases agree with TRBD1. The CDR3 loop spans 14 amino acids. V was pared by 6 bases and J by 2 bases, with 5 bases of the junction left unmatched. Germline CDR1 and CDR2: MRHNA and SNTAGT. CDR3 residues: CASRGQGWAYEQYF. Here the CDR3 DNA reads TGTGCCAGCAGGGGACAGGGTTGGGCCTACGAGCAGTACTTC.

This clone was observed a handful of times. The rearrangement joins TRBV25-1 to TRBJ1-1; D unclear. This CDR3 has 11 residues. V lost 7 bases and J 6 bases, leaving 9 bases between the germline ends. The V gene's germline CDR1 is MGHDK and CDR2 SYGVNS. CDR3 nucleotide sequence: TGTGCCAGCACCCTGGGTGCTGAAGCTTTCTTT. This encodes CASTLGAEAFF.

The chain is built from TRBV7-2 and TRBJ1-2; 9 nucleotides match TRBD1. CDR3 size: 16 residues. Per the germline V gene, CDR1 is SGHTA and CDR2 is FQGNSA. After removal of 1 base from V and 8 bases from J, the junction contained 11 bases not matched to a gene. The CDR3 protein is CASSLGPGQGGIGYTF. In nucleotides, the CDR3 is TGTGCCAGCAGCTTAGGGCCGGGACAGGGTGGGATAGGCTACACCTTC.

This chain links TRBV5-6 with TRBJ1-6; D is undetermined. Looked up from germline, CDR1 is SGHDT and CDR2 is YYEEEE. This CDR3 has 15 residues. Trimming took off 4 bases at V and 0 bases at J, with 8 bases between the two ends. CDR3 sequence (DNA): TGTGCCAGCAGCCCGGCTCTCTCCTATAATTCACCCCTCCACTTT. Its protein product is CASSPALSYNSPLHF.

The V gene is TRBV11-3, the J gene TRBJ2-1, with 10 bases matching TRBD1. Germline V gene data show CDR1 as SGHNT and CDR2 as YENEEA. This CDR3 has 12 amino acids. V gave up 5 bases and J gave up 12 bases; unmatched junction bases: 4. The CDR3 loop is CASSAGQGGQFF. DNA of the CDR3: TGTGCCAGCAGCGCCGGACAGGGGGGGCAGTTCTTC.

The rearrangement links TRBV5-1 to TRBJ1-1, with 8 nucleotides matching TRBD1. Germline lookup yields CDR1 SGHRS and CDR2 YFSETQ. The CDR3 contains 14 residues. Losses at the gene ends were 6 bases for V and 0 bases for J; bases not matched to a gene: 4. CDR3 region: CASTDREVNTEAFF. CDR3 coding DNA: TGCGCCAGCACGGACAGGGAAGTGAACACTGAAGCTTTCTTT.

CDR3 nucleotides: TGTGCCATCTGGGGAGGGGGCACTGAAGCTTTCTTT. Its translation: CAIWGGGTEAFF. The rearrangement uses TRBV19 and TRBJ1-1; the D gene is possibly TRBD1 (6 bases). Germline V CDR1 and CDR2: LNHDA, SQIVND (reference sequence). This CDR3 comprises 12 residues. V was cut by 10 bases and J by 4 bases, with 13 bases left in between.

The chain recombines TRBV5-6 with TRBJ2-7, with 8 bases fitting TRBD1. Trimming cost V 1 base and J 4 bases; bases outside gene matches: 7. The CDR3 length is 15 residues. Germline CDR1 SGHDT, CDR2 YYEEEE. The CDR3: CASSLTGTGQYEQYF. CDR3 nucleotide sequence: TGTGCCAGCAGCTTGACCGGGACAGGCCAATACGAGCAGTACTTC.

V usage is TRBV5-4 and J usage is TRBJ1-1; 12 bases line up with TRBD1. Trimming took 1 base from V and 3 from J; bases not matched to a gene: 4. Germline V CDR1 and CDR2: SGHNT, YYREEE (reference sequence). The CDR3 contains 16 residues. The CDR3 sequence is CASSLYGTGGDTEAFF. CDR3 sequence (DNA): TGTGCCAGCAGCTTGTACGGGACAGGGGGCGACACTGAAGCTTTCTTT.

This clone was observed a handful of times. CDR3 bases: TGCAGCGTCCCGGACAGGGGCTATGGCTACACCTTC. Protein product: CSVPDRGYGYTF. V gene TRBV29-1 combines with J gene TRBJ1-2; 9 positions match TRBD1. Losses at the gene ends were 6 bases for V and 4 bases for J; bases not matched to a gene: 3. This CDR3 comprises 12 residues. The germline gives CDR1 SQVTM, CDR2 ANQGSEA.

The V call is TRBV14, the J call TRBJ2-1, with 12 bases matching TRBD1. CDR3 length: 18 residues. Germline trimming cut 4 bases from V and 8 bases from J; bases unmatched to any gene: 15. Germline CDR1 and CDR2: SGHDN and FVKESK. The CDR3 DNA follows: TGTGCCAGCAGCCCAGGGGACAGGGGGCTTGGGTGGAATCATGAGCAGTTCTTC. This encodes CASSPGDRGLGWNHEQFF.

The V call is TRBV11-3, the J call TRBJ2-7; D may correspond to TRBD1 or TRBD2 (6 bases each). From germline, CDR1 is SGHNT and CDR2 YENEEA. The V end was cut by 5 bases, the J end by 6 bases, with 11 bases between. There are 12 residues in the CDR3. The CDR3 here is CASSPEGGEQYF. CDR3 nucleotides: TGTGCCAGCAGCCCTGAGGGGGGCGAGCAGTACTTC.

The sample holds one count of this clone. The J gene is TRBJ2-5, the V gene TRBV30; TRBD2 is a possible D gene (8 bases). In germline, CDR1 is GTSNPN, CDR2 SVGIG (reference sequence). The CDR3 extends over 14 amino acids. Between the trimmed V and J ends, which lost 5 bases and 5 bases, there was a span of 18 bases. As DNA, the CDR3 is TGTGCCTGGGGTCTCAGCGGGGGACAGGAGACCCAGTACTTC. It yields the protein CAWGLSGGQETQYF.